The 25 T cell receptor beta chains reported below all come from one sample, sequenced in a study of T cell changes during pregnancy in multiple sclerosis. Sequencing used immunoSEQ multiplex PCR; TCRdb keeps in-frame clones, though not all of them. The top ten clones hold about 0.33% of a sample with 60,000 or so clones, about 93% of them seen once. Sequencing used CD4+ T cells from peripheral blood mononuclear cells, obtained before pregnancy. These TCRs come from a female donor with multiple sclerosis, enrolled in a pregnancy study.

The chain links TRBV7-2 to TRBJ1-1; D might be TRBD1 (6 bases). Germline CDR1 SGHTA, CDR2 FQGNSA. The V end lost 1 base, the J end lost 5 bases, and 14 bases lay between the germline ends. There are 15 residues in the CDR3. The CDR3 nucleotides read TGTGCCAGCAGCTTAGGGGGGGGGCAGGGAACTGAAGCTTTCTTT. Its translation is CASSLGGGQGTEAFF.

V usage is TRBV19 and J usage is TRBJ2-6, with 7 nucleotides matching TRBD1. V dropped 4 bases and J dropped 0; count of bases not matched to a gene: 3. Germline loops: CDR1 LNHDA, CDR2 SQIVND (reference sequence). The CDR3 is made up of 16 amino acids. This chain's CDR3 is CASSTSGGSGANVLTF. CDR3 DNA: TGTGCCAGTAGTACGTCAGGGGGCTCTGGGGCCAACGTCCTGACTTTC.

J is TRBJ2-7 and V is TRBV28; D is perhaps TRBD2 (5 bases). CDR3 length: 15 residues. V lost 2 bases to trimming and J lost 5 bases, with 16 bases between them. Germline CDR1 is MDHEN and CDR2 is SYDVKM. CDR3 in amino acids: CASSLRAGPPHEQYF. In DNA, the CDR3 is TGTGCCAGCAGTTTACGGGCGGGTCCCCCCCACGAGCAGTACTTC.

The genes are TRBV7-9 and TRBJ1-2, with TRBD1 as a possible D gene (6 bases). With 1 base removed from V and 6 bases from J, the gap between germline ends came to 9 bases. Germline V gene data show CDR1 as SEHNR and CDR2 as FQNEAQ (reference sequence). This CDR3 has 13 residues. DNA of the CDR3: TGTGCCAGCAGCTTAGGACAGGCGGATGGCTACACCTTC. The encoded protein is CASSLGQADGYTF.

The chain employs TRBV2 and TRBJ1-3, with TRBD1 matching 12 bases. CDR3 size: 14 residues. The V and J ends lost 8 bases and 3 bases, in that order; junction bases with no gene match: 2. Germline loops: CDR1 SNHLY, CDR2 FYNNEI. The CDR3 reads CASGDRGLGNTIYF. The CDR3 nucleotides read TGTGCCAGCGGGGACAGGGGGCTTGGAAACACCATATATTTT.

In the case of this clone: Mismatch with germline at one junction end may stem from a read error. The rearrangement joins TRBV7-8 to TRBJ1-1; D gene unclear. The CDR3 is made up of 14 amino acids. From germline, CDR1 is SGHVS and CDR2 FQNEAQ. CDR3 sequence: CASSLAETHLEAFF. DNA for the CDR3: TGTGCCAGCAGTTTAGCGGAGACGCACCTTGAAGCTTTCTTT.

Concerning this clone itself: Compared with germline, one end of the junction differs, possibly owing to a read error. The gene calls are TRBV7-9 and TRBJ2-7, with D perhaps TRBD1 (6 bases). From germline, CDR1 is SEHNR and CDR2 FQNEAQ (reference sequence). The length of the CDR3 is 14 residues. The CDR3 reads CASRPLTGTPTGNF. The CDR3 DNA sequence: TGTGCCAGCAGGCCCCTCACCGGGACACCCACGGGGAACTTC.

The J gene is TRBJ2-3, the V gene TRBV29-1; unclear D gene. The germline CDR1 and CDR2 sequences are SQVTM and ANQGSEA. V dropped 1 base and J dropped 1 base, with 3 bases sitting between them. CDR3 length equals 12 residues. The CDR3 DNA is TGCAGCGTTGAAGCTGGCACAGATACGCAGTATTTT. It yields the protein CSVEAGTDTQYF.

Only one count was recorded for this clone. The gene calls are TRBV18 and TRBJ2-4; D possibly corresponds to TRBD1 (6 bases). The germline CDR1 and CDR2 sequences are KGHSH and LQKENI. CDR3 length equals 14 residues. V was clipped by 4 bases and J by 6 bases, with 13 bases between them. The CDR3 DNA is TGTGCCAGCTCACGCCAGACAGGCGTAAACATTCAGTACTTC. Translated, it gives CASSRQTGVNIQYF.

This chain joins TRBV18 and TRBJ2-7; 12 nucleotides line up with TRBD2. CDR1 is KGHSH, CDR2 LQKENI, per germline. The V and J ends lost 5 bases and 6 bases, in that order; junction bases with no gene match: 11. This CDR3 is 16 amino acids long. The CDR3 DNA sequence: TGTGCCAGCTCAGAAACAGGACTAGCGGGGACGTCCGAGCAGTACTTC. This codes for CASSETGLAGTSEQYF.

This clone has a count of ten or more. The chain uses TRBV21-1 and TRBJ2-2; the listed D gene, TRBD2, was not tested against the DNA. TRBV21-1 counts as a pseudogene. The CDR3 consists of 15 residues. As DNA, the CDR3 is TGTGCCAGCAGCAAAGAGGGAGGGAGGACCGGGGAGCTGTTTTTT. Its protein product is CASSKEGGRTGELFF.

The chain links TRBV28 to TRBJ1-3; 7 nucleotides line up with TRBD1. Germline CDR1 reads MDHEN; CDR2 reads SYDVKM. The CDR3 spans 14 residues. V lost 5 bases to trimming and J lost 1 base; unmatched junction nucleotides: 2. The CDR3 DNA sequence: TGTGCCAGCAGTCAGACAGGGTCTGGAAACACCATATATTTT. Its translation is CASSQTGSGNTIYF.

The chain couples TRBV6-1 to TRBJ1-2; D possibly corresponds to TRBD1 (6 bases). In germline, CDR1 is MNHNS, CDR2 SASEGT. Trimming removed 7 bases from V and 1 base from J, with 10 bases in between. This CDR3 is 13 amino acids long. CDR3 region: CASNRAFNYGYTF. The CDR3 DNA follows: TGTGCCAGCAACAGGGCTTTTAACTATGGCTACACCTTC.

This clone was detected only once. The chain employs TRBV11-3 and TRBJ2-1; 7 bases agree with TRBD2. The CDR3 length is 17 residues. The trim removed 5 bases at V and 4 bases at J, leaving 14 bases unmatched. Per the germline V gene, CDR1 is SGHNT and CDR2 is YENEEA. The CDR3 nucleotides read TGTGCCAGCAGCCCCCCCCGGAGGTCTAGCGGTTACAATGAGCAGTTCTTC. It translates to CASSPPRRSSGYNEQFF.

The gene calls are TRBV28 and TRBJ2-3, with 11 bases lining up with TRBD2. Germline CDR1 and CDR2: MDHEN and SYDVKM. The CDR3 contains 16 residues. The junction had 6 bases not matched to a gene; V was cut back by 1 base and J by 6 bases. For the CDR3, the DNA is TGTGCCAGCAGTTTATTACGACTAGCGGGAAAGGATACGCAGTATTTT. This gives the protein CASSLLRLAGKDTQYF.

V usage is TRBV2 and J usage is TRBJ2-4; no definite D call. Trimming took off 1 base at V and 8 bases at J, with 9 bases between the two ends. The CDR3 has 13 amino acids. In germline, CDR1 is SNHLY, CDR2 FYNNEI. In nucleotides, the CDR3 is TGTGCCAGCAGTGAAGGCAGGTTAGACATTCAGTACTTC. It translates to CASSEGRLDIQYF. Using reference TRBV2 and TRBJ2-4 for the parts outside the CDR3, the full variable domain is EPEVTQTPSHQVTQMGQEVILRCVPISNHLYFYWYRQILGQKVEFLVSFYNNEISEKSEIFDDQFSVERPDGSNFTLKIRSTKLEDSAMYFCASSEGRLDIQYFGAGTRLSVL.

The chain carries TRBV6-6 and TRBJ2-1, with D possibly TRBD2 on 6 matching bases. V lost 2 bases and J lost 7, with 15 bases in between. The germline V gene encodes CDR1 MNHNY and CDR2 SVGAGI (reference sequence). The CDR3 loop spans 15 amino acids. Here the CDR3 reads CASSYKTGGGNEQFF. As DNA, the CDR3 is TGTGCCAGCAGTTACAAAACAGGCGGAGGGAATGAGCAGTTCTTC.

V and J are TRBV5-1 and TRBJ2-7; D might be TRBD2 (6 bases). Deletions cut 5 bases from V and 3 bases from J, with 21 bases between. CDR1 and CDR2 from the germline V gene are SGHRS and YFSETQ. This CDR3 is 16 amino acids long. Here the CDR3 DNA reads TGCGCCAGCAGAGATGATCGGACGGGAGTCTTCTACGAGCAGTACTTC. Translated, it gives CASRDDRTGVFYEQYF.

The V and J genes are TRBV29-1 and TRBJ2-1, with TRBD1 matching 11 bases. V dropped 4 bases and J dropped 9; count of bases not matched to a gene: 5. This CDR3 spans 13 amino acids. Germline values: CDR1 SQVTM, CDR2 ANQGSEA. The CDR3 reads CSVGTGGLIEQFF. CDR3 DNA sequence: TGCAGCGTTGGGACAGGGGGCTTGATTGAGCAGTTCTTC.

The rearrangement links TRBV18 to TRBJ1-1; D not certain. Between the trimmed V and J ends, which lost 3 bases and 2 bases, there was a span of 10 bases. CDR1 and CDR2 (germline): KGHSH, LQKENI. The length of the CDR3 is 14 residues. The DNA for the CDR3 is TGTGCCAGCTCACCCTCGGCGGCAAACACTGAAGCTTTCTTT. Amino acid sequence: CASSPSAANTEAFF.

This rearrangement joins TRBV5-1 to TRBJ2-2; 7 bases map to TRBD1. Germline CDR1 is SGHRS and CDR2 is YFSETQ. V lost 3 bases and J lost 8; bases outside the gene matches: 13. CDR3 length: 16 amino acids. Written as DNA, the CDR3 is TGCGCCAGCAGCTCGGGACAGCGGAACTCGGCTGGGGAGCTGTTTTTT. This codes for CASSSGQRNSAGELFF.

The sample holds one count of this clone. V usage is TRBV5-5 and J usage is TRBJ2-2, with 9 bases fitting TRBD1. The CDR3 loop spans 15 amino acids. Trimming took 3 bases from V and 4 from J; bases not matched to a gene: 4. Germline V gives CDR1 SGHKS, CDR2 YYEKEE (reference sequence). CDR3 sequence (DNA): TGTGCCAGCAGCTCCGGGACAGGGCCCACCGGGGAGCTGTTTTTT. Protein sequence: CASSSGTGPTGELFF.

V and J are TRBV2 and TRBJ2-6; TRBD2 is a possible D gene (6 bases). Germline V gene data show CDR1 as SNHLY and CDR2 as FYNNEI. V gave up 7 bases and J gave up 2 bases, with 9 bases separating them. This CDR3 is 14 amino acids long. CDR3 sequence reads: CASKAGPGANVLTF. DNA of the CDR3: TGTGCCAGCAAGGCGGGGCCTGGGGCCAACGTCCTGACTTTC.

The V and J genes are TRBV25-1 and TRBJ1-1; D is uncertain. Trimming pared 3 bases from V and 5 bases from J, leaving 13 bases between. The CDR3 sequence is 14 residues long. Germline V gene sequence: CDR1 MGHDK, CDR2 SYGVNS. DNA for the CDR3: TGTGCCAGCAGTGACCTTTGGTCCGGTACTGAAGCTTTCTTT. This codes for CASSDLWSGTEAFF.

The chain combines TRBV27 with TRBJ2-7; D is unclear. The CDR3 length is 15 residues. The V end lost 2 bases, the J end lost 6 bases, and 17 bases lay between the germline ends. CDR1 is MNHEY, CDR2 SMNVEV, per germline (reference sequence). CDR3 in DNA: TGTGCCAGCAGTTTACGCGGAGAGGCCCTGGGCGAGCAGTACTTC. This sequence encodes CASSLRGEALGEQYF.